The clone carrying this T cell receptor beta chain was found a few times. TCRdb's copy holds only in-frame clones and misses some; the assay was immunoSEQ multiplex PCR. The sample includes hundreds of thousands of clones, around 74% of them seen just once. The sample is drawn from a study of shared clonotypes between healthy human individuals. V lost 7 bases to trimming and J lost 5 bases, with 21 bases between them. From germline, CDR1 is MNHEY and CDR2 SVGAGI. The CDR3 spans 15 residues. The TCR originated in a woman in her thirties in good health. Sequencing was performed on memory CD4+ T cells sorted from blood. Subset in this sample: CD45RA-negative fraction. The chain has TRBV6-5 and TRBJ2-7; perhaps TRBD1 as D (6 bases). The CDR3 region has the DNA TGTGCCAGCAAAAGGACTCGGCAGGGGTCCGACGAGCAGTACTTC. This codes for CASKRTRQGSDEQYF.